This T cell receptor beta chain was sequenced in a study of blood T cell repertoires in COVID-19. Across the study: The United States, Italy and Spain were the sources of the acute and convalescent COVID-19 samples. Nucleic acid was either cDNA or gDNA, and it came from T cells, B-cell-depleted T cells, or PBMCs.

Under the authors' procedure: Nucleated cell number was recorded as an estimate derived from reference gene primer amplification. Only in-frame clones appear in the TCRdb table, and some are missing; sequencing was by immunoSEQ multiplex PCR. The V and J calls and the clone size are those of that table, but D and trimming were determined from the DNA. This sample has some 270,000 clones, with around 89% found just once. Trimming stripped 1 base from V and 7 bases from J, with 13 bases between. The CDR3 length is 15 residues. Germline V gene lookup returns CDR1 LGHNT and CDR2 FRNRAP. What was sequenced was peripheral blood. The chain couples TRBV12-5 to TRBJ1-4; no definite D call. The receptor's source is a man aged 25-40 years with acute or convalescent COVID-19. DNA of the CDR3: TGTGCTAGTGGTTTGGGGCAGAGGAGTGTTGAAAAACTGTTTTTT. Protein sequence: CASGLGQRSVEKLFF. The full variable domain, rest sourced from reference TRBV12-5 and TRBJ1-4, is DARVTQTPRHKVTEMGQEVTMRCQPILGHNTVFWYRQTMMQGLELLAYFRNRAPLDDSGMPKDRFSAEMPDATLATLKIQPSEPRDSAVYFCASGLGQRSVEKLFFGSGTQLSVL.